The 27 T cell receptor beta chains listed next were all sequenced from one sample in a study of graft-versus-host responses after intestinal transplantation (dated by TCRdb to about 2021). Libraries were built with the immunoSEQ multiplex PCR assay. TCRdb carries this immuneACCESS record with in-frame sequences only. Its versions omit some clonotypes, under half of them owing to an unresolved V gene in the studies checked, with the rest unexplained. The sample table contains under 7,000 clones; only one count was recorded for around 89% of them. Of the sample, less than 5% is held by the ten largest clones. Material: PBMCs, obtained 83 days after transplant. The receptors derive from a human patient who received an intestinal transplant, so some T cells may come from the graft donor.

J is TRBJ2-7 and V is TRBV5-1; the match to TRBD2 covers 11 bases. Germline CDR1 reads SGHRS; CDR2 reads YFSETQ. The trim removed 4 bases at V and 3 bases at J, leaving 21 bases unmatched. The CDR3 sequence is 20 residues long. The CDR3 coding sequence is TGCGCCAGCAGCAATCGCGAACAGGGGGCGCCTAGCGGGAGGTACTACGAGCAGTACTTC. Translation: CASSNREQGAPSGRYYEQYF.

This clone was seen only once. V and J are TRBV5-3 and TRBJ2-1; 7 nucleotides line up with TRBD2. TRBV5-3 is classed as an ORF, of uncertain function. The junction had 19 bases not matched to a gene; V was cut back by 3 bases and J by 7 bases. The CDR3 runs to 18 residues. CDR3: CARSSTGAWAGVGNEQFF. CDR3 DNA: TGTGCCAGAAGCTCCACGGGCGCCTGGGCGGGAGTAGGAAATGAGCAGTTCTTC.

This clone showed up just a few times. The V and J genes are TRBV4-2 and TRBJ1-3, with a tentative D call TRBD1 (6 bases). The V gene's germline CDR1 is LGHNA and CDR2 YNFKEQ. This CDR3 spans 15 amino acids. V gave up 5 bases and J gave up 4 bases, with 15 bases separating them. The CDR3 loop reads CASSSTGPLGNTIYF. Written as DNA, the CDR3 is TGTGCCAGCAGCTCGACAGGCCCCTTAGGAAACACCATATATTTT.

The chain has TRBV6-4 and TRBJ2-1; 7 bases are shared with TRBD2. V gave up 3 bases and J gave up 6 bases; unmatched junction bases: 8. Per the germline V gene, CDR1 is MRHNA and CDR2 is SNTAGT. The CDR3 runs to 15 residues. The CDR3: CASSEVAGGANEQFF. The CDR3 nucleotides read TGTGCCAGCAGTGAGGTAGCGGGCGGCGCCAATGAGCAGTTCTTC.

V is TRBV28 and J is TRBJ2-5, with 11 bases that match TRBD2. The length of the CDR3 is 15 residues. J gave up 11 bases and V 3 bases, and 11 bases lay outside the gene matches. The germline CDR1 and CDR2 sequences are MDHEN and SYDVKM. The CDR3 nucleotides read TGTGCCAGCAGTTTTTATAGCGGGAGGGCCTCGGAGCAGTACTTC. Residues: CASSFYSGRASEQYF.

The genes are TRBV11-3 and TRBJ2-1, with a weak D call TRBD2 (6 bases). Trimming took off 2 bases at V and 4 bases at J, with 9 bases between the two ends. The germline V gene has CDR1 SGHNT and CDR2 YENEEA. This CDR3 comprises 14 residues. CDR3 nucleotide sequence: TGTGCCAGCAGCTTATCGGGGGAATACAATGAGCAGTTCTTC. It codes for CASSLSGEYNEQFF.

V and J are TRBV5-1 and TRBJ2-1, with 11 bases lining up with TRBD2. The CDR3 is 16 amino acids. With 4 bases clipped from V and 8 bases from J, the junction kept 11 bases outside the gene matches. Germline-derived CDR1 and CDR2 are SGHRS and YFSETQ. CDR3 in amino acids: CASSQLAGGGSDEQFF. CDR3 sequence (DNA): TGCGCCAGCAGCCAGCTAGCGGGAGGAGGGAGCGATGAGCAGTTCTTC. Filled out from reference TRBV5-1 and TRBJ2-1, the complete variable domain reads KAGVTQTPRYLIKTRGQQVTLSCSPISGHRSVSWYQQTPGQGLQFLFEYFSETQRNKGNFPGRFSGRQFSNSRSEMNVSTLELGDSALYLCASSQLAGGGSDEQFFGPGTRLTVL.

The chain carries TRBV6-4 and TRBJ2-5; the D gene is possibly TRBD2 (6 bases). Germline V lookup: CDR1 MRHNA, CDR2 SNTAGT. CDR3 size: 13 residues. The chain's CDR3 is CAGPGVMWETQYF. As DNA, the CDR3 is TGTGCGGGGCCGGGGGTGATGTGGGAGACCCAGTACTTC.

V and J are TRBV9 and TRBJ1-2; TRBD1 matches 8 bases. In germline, CDR1 is SGDLS, CDR2 YYNGEE. The CDR3 has 14 amino acids. The V gene end was trimmed by 2 bases and the J gene end by 6 bases; junction bases not matched to a gene: 6. The CDR3 DNA reads TGTGCCAGCAGCGTTGACAGGGGCCCCGATGGCTACACCTTC. This translates into CASSVDRGPDGYTF. Full variable domain (remainder filled in from reference TRBV9 and TRBJ1-2): DSGVTQTPKHLITATGQRVTLRCSPRSGDLSVYWYQQSLDQGLQFLIQYYNGEERAKGNILERFSAQQFPDLHSELNLSSLELGDSALYFCASSVDRGPDGYTFGSGTRLTVV.

The rearrangement joins TRBV29-1 to TRBJ2-1; a weak D match, TRBD2 (6 bases). There are 12 residues in the CDR3. V was clipped by 4 bases and J by 8 bases, with 12 bases between them. CDR1 is SQVTM and CDR2 is ANQGSEA in the germline V gene. CDR3 coding DNA: TGCAGCGTTGTCCCGGACTATGATGAGCAGTTCTTC. Translated, it gives CSVVPDYDEQFF.

V gene TRBV19 combines with J gene TRBJ2-5, with TRBD1 matching 7 bases. Trimming took 4 bases from V and 1 from J; bases not matched to a gene: 3. The CDR3 sequence is 14 residues long. Germline CDR1 LNHDA, CDR2 SQIVND (reference sequence). The CDR3 bases are TGTGCCAGTAGTACGAACAGGGGCCAAGAGACCCAGTACTTC. As protein: CASSTNRGQETQYF.

This clone turned up a few times. The V gene is TRBV2, the J gene TRBJ2-1; the D is unclear. The germline V gene has CDR1 SNHLY and CDR2 FYNNEI. The CDR3 loop spans 15 amino acids. Trimming removed 6 bases at V and 7 bases at J, with 19 bases between. CDR3 protein: CASREPNPEINEQFF. For the CDR3, the DNA is TGTGCCAGCAGAGAACCGAACCCTGAGATAAATGAGCAGTTCTTC.

V and J are TRBV6-1 and TRBJ1-1; D remains ambiguous. The CDR3 runs to 15 residues. Deletions cut 6 bases from V and 3 bases from J, with 17 bases between. Germline V gene lookup returns CDR1 MNHNS and CDR2 SASEGT. CDR3 loop: CASRTKNDGYTEAFF. In DNA, the CDR3 is TGTGCCAGCAGAACGAAGAATGACGGTTACACTGAAGCTTTCTTT.

This clone was picked up a small number of times. The rearrangement uses TRBV28 and TRBJ2-3; D not certain. V dropped 3 bases and J dropped 1 base, with 5 bases sitting between them. The CDR3 spans 13 residues. Germline lookup yields CDR1 MDHEN and CDR2 SYDVKM. CDR3 sequence (DNA): TGTGCCAGCAGTTTGGGCGGCACAGATACGCAGTATTTT. Amino acid sequence: CASSLGGTDTQYF.

The rearrangement joins TRBV4-2 to TRBJ2-1; 7 bases map to TRBD1. The junction had 16 bases not matched to a gene; V was cut back by 4 bases and J by 4 bases. The CDR3 consists of 18 residues. Germline V gene sequence: CDR1 LGHNA, CDR2 YNFKEQ. The CDR3 DNA is TGTGCCAGCAGCCCTCCATTGTCATTCGGGACAGAATACAATGAGCAGTTCTTC. It codes for CASSPPLSFGTEYNEQFF.

CDR3: CASKGTENTEAFF. The CDR3 DNA reads TGTGCCAGCAAAGGTACGGAGAACACTGAAGCTTTCTTT. The chain combines TRBV6-1 with TRBJ1-1, with unresolved D. There are 13 residues in the CDR3. Trimming took off 7 bases at V and 1 base at J, with 10 bases between the two ends. Germline lookup yields CDR1 MNHNS and CDR2 SASEGT.

The chain carries TRBV7-8 and TRBJ2-1, with D perhaps being TRBD1 or TRBD2 (5 bases each). Germline CDR1 is SGHVS and CDR2 is FQNEAQ. Between the trimmed V and J ends, which lost 1 base and 3 bases, there was a span of 13 bases. The CDR3 is 16 residues long. The CDR3 protein is CASSLVEGPFYNEQFF. The CDR3 DNA reads TGTGCCAGCAGCTTAGTCGAGGGACCCTTCTACAATGAGCAGTTCTTC. The full variable domain, completed using reference TRBV7-8 and TRBJ2-1, is GAGVSQSPRYKVAKRGQDVALRCDPISGHVSLFWYQQALGQGPEFLTYFQNEAQLDKSGLPSDRFFAERPEGSVSTLKIQRTQQEDSAVYLCASSLVEGPFYNEQFFGPGTRLTVL.

The chain joins TRBV10-2 to TRBJ1-1, with D perhaps matching TRBD1 (5 bases). Trimming left V 5 bases short and J 0 bases short, with 13 bases between. The germline V gene has CDR1 WSHSY and CDR2 SAAADI. This CDR3 comprises 15 residues. CDR3 nucleotide sequence: TGCGCCAGCAGTAGCAGACAGATAGTGAACACTGAAGCTTTCTTT. As protein: CASSSRQIVNTEAFF.

The chain uses TRBV6-6 and TRBJ1-6; 8 bases are shared with TRBD1. Germline V gene data show CDR1 as MNHNY and CDR2 as SVGAGI (reference sequence). The CDR3 runs 15 residues. J was trimmed by 4 bases and V by 5 bases; bases with no gene match: 4. DNA for the CDR3: TGTGCCAGCAGTCAGACAGGGGCTTATAATTCACCCCTCCACTTT. The encoded protein is CASSQTGAYNSPLHF.

This sequence joins TRBV19 and TRBJ1-1; D gene ambiguous. CDR1 and CDR2 (germline): LNHDA, SQIVND (reference sequence). The CDR3 spans 13 residues. V lost 3 bases and J lost 1, with 6 bases in between. The CDR3 sequence is CASSMNRNTEAFF. In DNA, the CDR3 is TGTGCCAGTAGTATGAACCGGAACACTGAAGCTTTCTTT.

V gene TRBV6-5 combines with J gene TRBJ2-7; D gene ambiguous. The ends were cut back, 2 bases at V and 6 bases at J, with 11 bases in the middle. The length of the CDR3 is 13 residues. Germline V gene sequence: CDR1 MNHEY, CDR2 SVGAGI. The CDR3 sequence is CASSYNRFAEQYF. CDR3 nucleotides: TGTGCCAGCAGTTACAACCGGTTCGCCGAGCAGTACTTC.

The CDR3 DNA sequence: TGTGCCAGCAGCTTAGCCAATGAGCAGTTCTTC. Its translation: CASSLANEQFF. The V call is TRBV7-9, the J call TRBJ2-1; D is ambiguous. The germline V gene encodes CDR1 SEHNR and CDR2 FQNEAQ (reference sequence). This CDR3 comprises 11 residues. V was clipped by 0 bases and J by 6 bases, with 0 bases between them.

V is TRBV29-1 and J is TRBJ2-7, with D tentatively TRBD1 (5 bases). V lost 6 bases and J 2 bases, leaving 17 bases between the germline ends. Germline V CDR1 and CDR2: SQVTM, ANQGSEA. This CDR3 has 14 amino acids. In nucleotides, the CDR3 is TGCAGCGTAGCCGATACAGGCCTACCCTACGAGCAGTACTTC. It translates to CSVADTGLPYEQYF.

J is TRBJ2-3 and V is TRBV9; no definite D call. V gave up 3 bases and J gave up 2 bases, with 4 bases separating them. Germline V gives CDR1 SGDLS, CDR2 YYNGEE. This CDR3 spans 12 amino acids. CDR3 DNA: TGTGCCAGCAGCGGGGACACAGATACGCAGTATTTT. Translation: CASSGDTDTQYF.

The chain links TRBV4-2 to TRBJ1-1; D remains ambiguous. CDR3 length: 15 amino acids. From germline, CDR1 is LGHNA and CDR2 YNFKEQ. Trimming cost V 0 bases and J 1 base, with 9 bases left between them. The CDR3 DNA reads TGTGCCAGCAGCCAAGATTGGCAGCAGAACACTGAAGCTTTCTTT. Protein product: CASSQDWQQNTEAFF.

CDR3 DNA sequence: TGCGCCAGCAGCCAAGAAGCGGGCAGCAACACTGAAGCTTTCTTT. This translates into CASSQEAGSNTEAFF. The V gene is TRBV4-1, the J gene TRBJ1-1, with D unresolved. V was cut by 0 bases and J by 2 bases, with 10 bases left in between. The CDR3 extends over 15 amino acids. Per germline, CDR1 MGHRA and CDR2 YSYEKL.

With respect to this clone: One junction end disagrees with the germline gene, perhaps due to a read error. The V and J genes are TRBV5-4 and TRBJ1-6; a weak D match, TRBD1 (5 bases). The germline gives CDR1 SGHNT, CDR2 YYREEE (reference sequence). The CDR3 is 15 amino acids. CDR3 sequence (DNA): TGTGTCAGCAGCGACCTACAGGAGGATAATTCACCCCTCCACTTT. It yields the protein CVSSDLQEDNSPLHF. Filled out from reference TRBV5-4 and TRBJ1-6, the complete variable domain reads ETGVTQSPTHLIKTRGQQVTLRCSSQSGHNTVSWYQQALGQGPQFIFQYYREEENGRGNFPPRFSGLQFPNYSSELNVNALELDDSALYLCVSSDLQEDNSPLHFGNGTRLTVT.